Listed below are T cell receptor beta chains from one sample, sequenced in a study of T cell responses to AZD1222 COVID-19 vaccine. Data came from immunoSEQ multiplex PCR; TCRdb stores just in-frame clones and leaves some out. Counted here are more than 90,000 clones, approximately 86% occurring once; the ten biggest clones make up around 17%. The specimen comprised peripheral blood, sampled 28 days after the second AZD1222 dose. The origin of the receptors is an adult who received the AZD1222 COVID-19 vaccine. The CDR3 runs from the conserved cysteine through the conserved F or W. D genes are given only for firm matches. Part of the rows lack a size; the others show once, few, many or a class for expanded clones.

TRBV5-1	.	TRBJ2-5	.	CASMSEVAETQYF	TGCGCCAGTATGTCCGAGGTAGCCGAGACCCAGTACTTC
TRBV4-2	.	TRBJ1-6	.	CASSQGGRVVGRSYNSPLHF	TGTGCCAGCAGCCAAGGCGGGAGGGTAGTCGGGAGGTCCTATAATTCACCCCTCCACTTT
TRBV9	.	TRBJ2-7	.	CASSVGGSASSYEQYF	TGTGCCAGCAGCGTAGGCGGTAGCGCGAGCTCCTACGAGCAGTACTTC
TRBV7-7	once	TRBJ2-5	.	CASSLQPGSQETQYF	TGTGCCAGCAGCCTCCAACCAGGGTCCCAAGAGACCCAGTACTTC
TRBV7-9	.	TRBJ1-1	TRBD1	CASSLAGRKGAAEAFF	TGTGCCAGCAGCTTAGCGGGGAGAAAGGGGGCGGCTGAAGCTTTCTTT
TRBV3-1/TRBV3-2	.	TRBJ1-5	.	CASSLGVPTGKQPQHF	TGTGCCAGCAGCCTCGGTGTTCCCACAGGAAAGCAGCCCCAGCATTTT
TRBV7-9	.	TRBJ2-7	TRBD2	CASTPPGPRESYEQYF	TGTGCCAGCACCCCCCCCGGCCCGCGGGAGAGCTACGAGCAGTACTTC
TRBV7-2	.	TRBJ1-1	TRBD1	CASSYRGLNTEAFF	TGTGCCAGCAGTTACAGGGGGCTGAACACTGAAGCTTTCTTT
TRBV9	.	TRBJ1-2	.	CASSPARGNYGYTF	TGTGCCAGCAGCCCCGCCCGGGGGAACTATGGCTACACCTTC
TRBV15	.	TRBJ1-2	TRBD1	CATSRTQGYRNYGYTF	TGTGCCACCAGCAGGACACAGGGGTATCGTAACTATGGCTACACCTTC
TRBV4-3	.	TRBJ1-2	TRBD1	CASSQDWGQGPNYGYTF	TGCGCCAGCAGCCAAGACTGGGGACAGGGTCCTAACTATGGCTACACCTTC
TRBV7-6	.	TRBJ2-7	.	CASSSNREYEQYF	TGTGCCAGCAGCTCGAACAGAGAATACGAGCAGTACTTC
TRBV2	few	TRBJ1-1	TRBD1	CASSRQGNTAFF	TGTGCCAGCAGTCGACAGGGAAATACGGCTTTCTTT
TRBV25-1	.	TRBJ2-1	TRBD2	CASSEPRLAAYNEQFF	TGTGCCAGCAGTGAACCCCGACTAGCGGCCTACAATGAGCAGTTCTTC
TRBV12-3/TRBV12-4	once	TRBJ1-1	.	CASSWTESTEAFF	TGTGCCAGCAGCTGGACAGAAAGCACTGAAGCTTTCTTT
TRBV19	.	TRBJ1-2	.	CASHGRGPYGYTF	TGTGCCAGTCACGGGCGGGGACCCTATGGCTACACCTTC
TRBV27	.	TRBJ2-7	TRBD1	CASRVLGDRGYEQYF	TGTGCCAGCAGGGTCCTCGGGGACAGGGGGTACGAGCAGTACTTC
TRBV12-3/TRBV12-4	few	TRBJ1-1	.	CASSSGVTTEAFF	TGTGCCAGCAGTTCGGGGGTGACCACTGAAGCTTTCTTT
TRBV29-1	once	TRBJ2-1	TRBD1	CSVHRGHNEQFF	TGCAGCGTGCACAGGGGACACAATGAGCAGTTCTTC
TRBV29-1	.	TRBJ1-1	.	CSVDSMGLNTEAFF	TGCAGCGTTGATAGTATGGGGCTGAACACTGAAGCTTTCTTT
TRBV19	once	TRBJ2-1	TRBD2	CASSRILAGGHNEQFF	TGTGCCAGTAGTAGAATACTAGCGGGAGGTCACAATGAGCAGTTCTTC
TRBV6-6	.	TRBJ1-5	TRBD1	CASRGQGNQPQHF	TGTGCCAGCAGGGGACAGGGAAATCAGCCCCAGCATTTT
TRBV6-4	.	TRBJ2-2	TRBD1	CASSRDSWAGELFF	TGTGCCAGCAGTCGGGACAGTTGGGCCGGGGAGCTGTTTTTT
TRBV7-9	.	TRBJ1-3	.	CASSLRGAAGNTIYF	TGTGCCAGCAGCTTACGGGGGGCGGCCGGAAACACCATATATTTT
TRBV9	.	TRBJ2-1	TRBD2	CASSVGASGRTNNEQFF	TGTGCCAGCAGCGTAGGAGCTAGCGGGAGGACAAACAATGAGCAGTTCTTC
TRBV5-4	.	TRBJ2-2	.	CASSAIVTGNTGELFF	TGTGCCAGCAGCGCTATAGTGACAGGGAACACCGGGGAGCTGTTTTTT
TRBV19	.	TRBJ1-1	TRBD1	CASSLQGTGTGAFF	TGTGCCAGTAGTCTACAGGGGACAGGGACGGGAGCTTTCTTT
TRBV14	.	TRBJ2-7	TRBD1	CASSPMTGYYEQYF	TGTGCCAGCAGCCCCATGACAGGGTACTACGAGCAGTACTTC
TRBV6-2/TRBV6-3	few	TRBJ2-7	.	CASSNVGTVHIRNF	TGTGCCAGCAGTAACGTCGGGACGGTCCATATTCGGAACTTC
TRBV19	.	TRBJ1-2	.	CASSNYQGGYGYTF	TGTGCCAGTAGTAACTATCAGGGAGGCTATGGCTACACCTTC
TRBV19	.	TRBJ1-2	.	CASSIPPSRSGYTF	TGTGCCAGTAGTATCCCCCCGTCCAGGTCTGGCTACACCTTC
TRBV7-2	.	TRBJ2-1	.	CASRGFGYNEQFF	TGTGCCAGCAGAGGATTCGGATACAATGAGCAGTTCTTC
TRBV9	.	TRBJ2-3	.	CASSVGKGWGTDTQYF	TGTGCCAGCAGCGTAGGGAAGGGGTGGGGCACAGATACGCAGTATTTT
TRBV7-2	.	TRBJ2-7	.	CASSLALAREQYF	TGTGCCAGCAGCTTAGCGTTGGCCAGGGAGCAGTACTTC
TRBV21-1	.	TRBJ2-3	.	CASSKKFRLAGGLSSTDTQYF	TGTGCCAGCAGCAAAAAATTTCGACTAGCGGGGGGTCTATCTAGCACAGATACGCAGTATTTT
TRBV29-1	.	TRBJ2-1	.	CSVGLGAEQFF	TGCAGCGTTGGGCTCGGTGCTGAGCAGTTCTTC
TRBV6-5	once	TRBJ1-1	.	CASSYSTGGTEAFF	TGTGCCAGCAGTTACTCGACAGGAGGCACTGAAGCTTTCTTT
TRBV5-1	.	TRBJ2-1	.	CASSLAGLTYNEQFF	TGCGCCAGCAGCTTGGCAGGGCTCACCTACAATGAGCAGTTCTTC
TRBV6-5	.	TRBJ2-3	TRBD2	CASSYSGLPTDTQYF	TGTGCCAGCAGTTACTCGGGACTACCCACAGATACGCAGTATTTT
TRBV9	once	TRBJ1-1	.	CASSALLGGPPEAFF	TGTGCCAGCAGCGCGCTTCTCGGGGGCCCGCCTGAAGCTTTCTTT
TRBV11-2	once	TRBJ1-2	.	CASSPQLDYTF	TGTGCCAGCAGCCCGCAGCTAGACTACACCTTC
TRBV5-4	.	TRBJ2-1	TRBD2	CASSSGLAGDEEQFF	TGTGCCAGCAGCTCGGGACTAGCGGGAGACGAAGAGCAGTTCTTC
TRBV6-6	.	TRBJ1-2	.	CASSYSKGQGYYGYTF	TGTGCCAGCAGTTACTCGAAAGGGCAGGGTTACTATGGCTACACCTTC
TRBV7-8	.	TRBJ2-2	TRBD1	CASSQNRGRDGELFF	TGTGCCAGCAGTCAAAACAGGGGGCGCGACGGGGAGCTGTTTTTT
TRBV9	.	TRBJ2-5	TRBD2	CASSVGGRGTQETQYF	TGTGCCAGCAGCGTAGGCGGGCGGGGGACTCAAGAGACCCAGTACTTC
TRBV27	.	TRBJ2-7	.	CASSPTPPYEQYF	TGTGCCAGCAGTCCGACACCCCCCTACGAGCAGTACTTC
TRBV28	.	TRBJ1-1	.	CASSLLVTEAFF	TGTGCCAGCAGTTTACTGGTCACTGAAGCTTTCTTT
TRBV2	medium-sized	TRBJ2-3	.	CASSEGEVVGTDTQYF	TGTGCCAGCAGTGAAGGAGAGGTGGTAGGCACAGATACGCAGTATTTT
TRBV28	once	TRBJ2-1	.	CASSWNSNNEQFF	TGTGCCAGCAGTTGGAACAGTAACAATGAGCAGTTCTTC